The clone carrying this TCR beta chain was seen a single time. What it binds is not known. This record belongs to a study of lymphopenia after photon versus proton radiotherapy. Study results and limitations: Larger post-nadir TCR diversity loss correlated inversely with survival in deceased patients. Only patients who died were analyzed for survival; proton advantage is unproven.

Assay: immunoSEQ multiplex PCR; the TCRdb copy retains only in-frame clones and omits some. Here the sample spans approximately 35,000 clones, roughly 88% being singletons. The sample was peripheral blood, taken from a patient treated with photon-based radiotherapy. The receptor comes from a woman in her forties or fifties with pancreatic cancer.

CDR3 DNA sequence: TGTGCCAGCAGTAACTTTGGGGACACTGAAGCTTTCTTT. The encoded protein is CASSNFGDTEAFF. The J gene is TRBJ1-1, the V gene TRBV27; no clear D. CDR3 size: 13 residues. V was pared by 5 bases and J by 3 bases, with 10 bases between. CDR1 and CDR2 from the germline V gene are MNHEY and SMNVEV (reference sequence).